A selection of T cell receptor beta chains follows, all from one sample in a study of blood T cell repertoires in COVID-19. Measured with immunoSEQ multiplex PCR; TCRdb has only the in-frame clones, and not every one. The data contain approximately 90,000 clones, approximately 81% of them singletons. The source material was peripheral blood. These receptor sequences come from an older man with active or convalescent COVID-19. The CDR3 runs from the conserved cysteine through the conserved F or W. Fields, in order: CDR3 length, J gene, D gene, clone size, V gene, CDR3 protein, CDR3 DNA. A D gene is named only where the DNA matches it firmly. Expanded clones are given a class, and other clones once, few, many or no size at all.

14 TRBJ1-6 . . TRBV2 CASSVSGERSPLHF TGTGCCAGCAGTGTCTCAGGGGAAAGATCACCCCTCCACTTT
13 TRBJ1-1 TRBD1 . TRBV7-8 CASSLTGGTEAFF TGTGCCAGCAGCTTAACAGGGGGCACTGAAGCTTTCTTT
14 TRBJ1-1 . . TRBV5-6 CASSLVPGNTEAFF TGTGCCAGCAGCTTGGTCCCAGGAAACACTGAAGCTTTCTTT
14 TRBJ2-2 TRBD1 few TRBV25-1 CASSEAGGTGELFF TGTGCCAGCAGTGAAGCAGGGGGCACCGGGGAGCTGTTTTTT
12 TRBJ1-1 . . TRBV20-1 CSASGRVSEAFF TGCAGTGCTAGTGGAAGAGTTAGTGAAGCTTTCTTT
13 TRBJ2-5 . . TRBV7-8 CASSPDSQETQYF TGTGCCAGCAGCCCGGACAGCCAAGAGACCCAGTACTTC
14 TRBJ1-2 TRBD1 . TRBV19 CASSPRTGTYGYTF TGTGCCAGTAGTCCACGGACAGGGACTTATGGCTACACCTTC
15 TRBJ1-4 . . TRBV15 CATSSPGQNNEKLFF TGTGCCACCAGCAGCCCCGGACAGAATAATGAAAAACTGTTTTTT
14 TRBJ1-2 . once TRBV9 CASSAQHRLYGYTF TGTGCCAGCAGTGCGCAACACCGACTCTATGGCTACACCTTC
14 TRBJ1-5 . few TRBV6-5 CAGGGVNSNQPQHF TGTGCCGGAGGAGGGGTGAATAGCAATCAGCCCCAGCATTTT
16 TRBJ2-6 . . TRBV5-1 CASSPGMDPGANVLTF TGCGCCAGCAGCCCAGGGATGGATCCTGGGGCCAACGTCCTGACTTTC
15 TRBJ2-1 TRBD1 . TRBV9 CASSARDRTYNEQFF TGTGCCAGCAGCGCCCGGGACAGGACCTACAATGAGCAGTTCTTC
15 TRBJ2-7 TRBD2 . TRBV30 CAWSGTGLVAYEQYF TGTGCCTGGAGTGGAACGGGACTAGTGGCTTACGAGCAGTACTTC
16 TRBJ1-2 . . TRBV6-1 CASSGGRTARDYGYTF TGTGCCAGCAGTGGTGGGAGGACGGCCCGGGACTATGGCTACACCTTC
16 TRBJ1-6 . . TRBV5-1 CASSLGQPERNSPLHF TGCGCCAGCAGCTTGGGGCAGCCGGAGAGGAATTCACCCCTCCACTTT
16 TRBJ1-5 TRBD1 . TRBV5-6 CASSFRGVGSNQPQHF TGTGCCAGCAGCTTCAGGGGGGTCGGAAGCAATCAGCCCCAGCATTTT
13 TRBJ2-7 . . TRBV5-1 CASSSGGPQEQYF TGCGCCAGCAGCTCCGGGGGACCCCAAGAGCAGTACTTC
14 TRBJ1-1 . . TRBV6-2/TRBV6-3 CASSYLEGNTEAFF TGTGCCAGCAGTTACTTAGAGGGGAACACTGAAGCTTTCTTT
13 TRBJ1-2 . . TRBV5-6 CASSLAGPRGYTF TGTGCCAGCAGCTTGGCAGGGCCCCGGGGCTACACCTTC
16 TRBJ1-5 . few TRBV14 CASSQGSRLSNQPQHF TGTGCCAGCAGCCAAGGGTCCAGGTTGAGCAATCAGCCCCAGCATTTT
10 TRBJ1-6 . . TRBV19 CATGLSPLHF TGTGCCACGGGTCTTTCACCCCTCCACTTT
14 TRBJ2-7 TRBD1 . TRBV6-5 CASSYSGNRQGWDF TGTGCCAGCAGTTACTCGGGGAATCGACAGGGATGGGACTTC
12 TRBJ1-1 . . TRBV13 CASSPREREAFF TGTGCCAGCAGCCCCCGAGAGCGTGAAGCTTTCTTT
14 TRBJ2-7 . once TRBV5-4 CASTETPYSYEQYF TGTGCCAGCACAGAAACCCCTTACTCCTACGAGCAGTACTTC
14 TRBJ2-3 . . TRBV2 CARGAEEITDTQYF TGTGCCCGGGGGGCAGAAGAGATCACAGATACGCAGTATTTT
15 TRBJ1-4 TRBD1 . TRBV5-8 CASGRQGLTNEKLFF TGTGCCAGCGGGCGACAGGGTCTTACTAATGAAAAACTGTTTTTT
20 TRBJ1-1 TRBD1 . TRBV9 CASSEIQGGFVYGGNTEAFF TGTGCCAGCAGCGAGATTCAAGGGGGCTTTGTCTATGGAGGGAACACTGAAGCTTTCTTT
19 TRBJ1-2 TRBD1 few TRBV5-1 CASSSRPFPGTANVYGYTF TGCGCCAGCAGCTCACGTCCCTTCCCGGGGACAGCTAACGTCTATGGCTACACCTTC
15 TRBJ1-5 TRBD1 . TRBV2 CASSSQDRGDQPQHF TGTGCCAGCAGCTCACAGGACAGGGGAGATCAGCCCCAGCATTTT
18 TRBJ1-2 TRBD1 . TRBV2 CASSEFGQGGASNYGYTF TGTGCCAGCAGTGAGTTCGGACAGGGAGGGGCCTCTAACTATGGCTACACCTTC
15 TRBJ1-5 . . TRBV19 CASKSRQGLGQPQHF TGTGCCAGTAAATCCCGCCAGGGTCTAGGTCAGCCCCAGCATTTT
14 TRBJ1-2 . once TRBV5-5 CASSLVGEDYGYTF TGTGCCAGCAGCTTGGTAGGGGAGGACTATGGCTACACCTTC
16 TRBJ1-5 . . TRBV10-1 CASSRTEGNSNQPQHF TGCGCCAGCTCTCGGACGGAGGGAAATAGCAATCAGCCCCAGCATTTT
18 TRBJ1-3 TRBD1 . TRBV11-2 CASSSTGTGISSGNTIYF TGTGCCAGCAGCTCAACCGGGACAGGGATCTCAAGTGGAAACACCATATATTTT
13 TRBJ2-1 TRBD2 . TRBV10-3 CAILRTSANEQFF TGTGCCATCCTCCGGACTAGCGCCAATGAGCAGTTCTTC
14 TRBJ2-3 TRBD1 . TRBV5-4 CASSWDRGPDTQYF TGTGCCAGCAGCTGGGACAGGGGGCCAGATACGCAGTATTTT
14 TRBJ2-3 TRBD2 . TRBV29-1 CSVWRGEATDTQYF TGCAGCGTCTGGCGGGGGGAGGCGACAGATACGCAGTATTTT
14 TRBJ2-7 . . TRBV5-1 CASSPDTFSYEQYF TGCGCCAGCAGCCCTGACACCTTCTCCTACGAGCAGTACTTC
14 TRBJ1-1 . . TRBV7-2 CASSLTLGNTEAFF TGTGCCAGCAGCTTAACCCTAGGGAACACTGAAGCTTTCTTT
15 TRBJ2-2 TRBD1 . TRBV3-1/TRBV3-2 CASSQPGGRTGELFF TGTGCCAGCAGCCAACCAGGGGGCCGCACCGGGGAGCTGTTTTTT
15 TRBJ1-2 . . TRBV19 CASSDGQKGNYGYTF TGTGCCAGTAGTGACGGACAGAAGGGTAACTATGGCTACACCTTC
15 TRBJ1-4 . . TRBV20-1 CSASSRQAADEKLFF TGCAGTGCTAGTTCCCGACAGGCGGCGGACGAAAAACTGTTTTTT
15 TRBJ2-7 . once TRBV6-4 CASSDSSQTSYEQYF TGTGCCAGCAGTGACTCGAGTCAGACATCTTACGAGCAGTACTTC